This TCR beta chain was recovered during a study of CD8+ T cells in alopecia areata. The study's findings and limits: Mouse data revealed clearer TCR sharing than patient data did, a gap possibly tied to HLA. The study found tofacitinib significantly decreased scalp clonality and expanded CD8+ clones among the top 100.

Germline CDR1 SGHRS, CDR2 YFSETQ. The CDR3 has 11 residues. Trimming removed 7 bases at V and 3 bases at J, with 6 bases between. Regarding treatment: oral pan-JAK inhibitor, 5-10 mg twice daily. Note on this clone: Its antigen is not identified.

It was cDNA, reverse transcribed from extracted RNA, that served as the sequencing template. Profiled with immunoSEQ multiplex PCR; TCRdb holds only in-frame clones, not every one. Of about 210,000 clones in the sample, approximately 72% were seen once. Source: CD4+ T cells sorted from blood, taken at week 44, from a patient treated with tofacitinib. This clonotype was sampled from a human donor with alopecia areata. The chain links TRBV5-1 to TRBJ2-3; D is unresolved. CDR3 protein: CASRLTDTQYF. DNA for the CDR3: TGCGCCAGCCGTTTAACAGATACGCAGTATTTT.